These 16 T cell receptor beta chains were all obtained from the same sample, sequenced in a study of Graves' ophthalmopathy and Graves' hyperthyroidism (dated by TCRdb to 2016 to 2019). The instrument was an Illumina HiSeq 2000. TCR beta CDR3 regions were amplified from RNA transcripts for repertoire sequencing. The first round was an RT-PCR using HTBI primers with the Qiagen OneStep RT-PCR kit, and this first round was followed by a second-round multiplex PCR, then size selection and purification. TCRdb handled the public reads itself, with Q25 trimming in fastp and clone calling in MiXCR, and kept productive beta chains. Rows are combined by CDR3 protein, so each entry shows the most common genes and DNA. The sample profile shows fewer than 250,000 distinct CDR3 sequences; roughly 29% of them were found once. In total, the top ten clones hold approximately 9.6% of the sample. Sequenced: peripheral blood. The receptors were sampled from a man in his forties or fifties with Graves' ophthalmopathy. Donor details come from another sample of the same person, matched by shared clones.

This clonotype was seen at least ten times. This chain joins TRBV12-3 or TRBV12-4 and TRBJ2-5; the D call may be TRBD1 or TRBD2 (6 bases each). The CDR3 loop spans 14 amino acids. Trimming left V 3 bases short and J 3 bases short, with 11 bases between. Here the CDR3 reads CASSFEGGKETQYF. DNA for the CDR3: TGTGCCAGCAGTTTTGAAGGGGGGAAAGAGACCCAGTACTTC.

This clonotype was seen repeatedly, ten times or more. The chain links TRBV12-3 or TRBV12-4 to TRBJ2-5, with a weak D call TRBD1 (6 bases). This CDR3 has 13 amino acids. V lost 6 bases to trimming and J lost 3 bases, with 11 bases between them. CDR3 sequence reads: CASRDTGKETQYF. CDR3 nucleotide sequence: TGTGCCAGCAGAGACACAGGGAAAGAGACCCAGTACTTC.

This clonotype was counted many times. J is TRBJ2-7 and V is TRBV4-3; a weak D match, TRBD1 (6 bases). Germline-derived CDR1 and CDR2 are LGHNA and YSLEER. This CDR3 comprises 16 residues. V gave up 2 bases and J gave up 5 bases, with 19 bases separating them. The CDR3 sequence: CASSQRARGEVHEQYF. DNA for the CDR3: TGCGCCAGCAGCCAACGGGCCAGGGGAGAGGTCCACGAGCAGTACTTC.

V usage is TRBV6-2 or TRBV6-3 and J usage is TRBJ2-2; D remains ambiguous. Germline V gene lookup returns CDR1 MNHEY and CDR2 SVGEGT. The CDR3 has 12 residues. Trimming took off 6 bases at V and 8 bases at J, with 10 bases between the two ends. The CDR3 protein is CASSFFGGELFF. The CDR3 DNA reads TGTGCCAGCAGCTTCTTCGGGGGGGAGCTGTTTTTT.

This clonotype was found many times. The chain carries TRBV6-2 or TRBV6-3 and TRBJ2-3; D remains unclear. The V and J ends lost 11 bases and 2 bases respectively, with 2 bases between them. Looked up from germline, CDR1 is MNHEY and CDR2 is SVGEGT. This CDR3 spans 9 amino acids. The CDR3 DNA follows: TGTGCCGTCACAGATACGCAGTATTTT. Translated: CAVTDTQYF.

The table lists this clonotype with many counts. The chain combines TRBV7-9 with TRBJ2-7; D is unresolved. The germline gives CDR1 SEHNR, CDR2 FQNEAQ (reference sequence). The CDR3 covers 15 residues. V was pared by 5 bases and J by 2 bases, with 16 bases between. The CDR3 loop is CASSPTDGPTYEQYF. CDR3 sequence (DNA): TGTGCCAGCAGCCCGACGGACGGCCCAACCTACGAGCAGTACTTC.

The gene calls are TRBV28 and TRBJ1-3; D gene uncertain. The germline CDR1 and CDR2 sequences are MDHEN and SYDVKM. This CDR3 is 15 amino acids long. V was clipped by 6 bases and J by 0 bases, with 12 bases between them. CDR3 DNA: TGTGCCAGCAGGACCGGGCAGAGCTCTGGAAACACCATATATTTT. It specifies CASRTGQSSGNTIYF.

This clonotype was seen repeatedly, ten times or more. The V call is TRBV28, the J call TRBJ1-1, with D unresolved. The V end lost 1 base, the J end lost 1 base, and 4 bases lay between the germline ends. The CDR3 is 13 residues long. Germline V gene data show CDR1 as MDHEN and CDR2 as SYDVKM. The CDR3 sequence is CASSLSPNTEAFF. The CDR3 coding sequence is TGTGCCAGCAGTTTATCACCGAACACTGAAGCTTTCTTT.

This clonotype was recorded many times. This rearrangement joins TRBV6-4 to TRBJ2-3, with 12 bases matching TRBD2. The CDR3 contains 19 residues. CDR1 is MRHNA and CDR2 is SNTAGT in the germline V gene. V lost 5 bases and J lost 0; bases outside the gene matches: 12. CDR3 in DNA: TGTGCCAGCAGTAGGGGACACCACGGGACTAGCGGGAGCACAGATACGCAGTATTTT. This encodes CASSRGHHGTSGSTDTQYF.

There are many counts of this clonotype. The chain uses TRBV6-4 and TRBJ2-3; 11 bases map to TRBD2. CDR1 is MRHNA, CDR2 SNTAGT, per germline. The junction had 19 bases not matched to a gene; V was cut back by 6 bases and J by 2 bases. The CDR3 length is 20 residues. The CDR3 reads CASRPVLAGGPSEDTDTQYF. The CDR3 DNA is TGTGCCAGCAGGCCAGTCTTAGCGGGAGGGCCTAGCGAAGACACAGATACGCAGTATTTT.

At least ten counts were recorded for this clonotype. A much bigger clone sits one base away, suggesting this may be a read error. This rearrangement joins TRBV19 to TRBJ2-2, with TRBD1 identical over 7 bases. This CDR3 comprises 15 residues. V dropped 3 bases and J dropped 0; count of bases not matched to a gene: 1. Germline V CDR1 and CDR2: LNHDA, SQIVND (reference sequence). DNA of the CDR3: TGTGCCAGTAGTATGGGGACAGCGAACACCGGGGAGCTGTTTTTT. The encoded protein is CASSMGTANTGELFF.

This clonotype was found many times. The chain combines TRBV28 with TRBJ2-7, with 8 bases that match TRBD1. This CDR3 comprises 20 residues. Germline V gene data show CDR1 as MDHEN and CDR2 as SYDVKM. Unmatched junction bases numbered 20, after V lost 4 bases and J lost 0 bases. This chain's CDR3 is CASSSPSMTGELKGSYEQYF. CDR3 sequence (DNA): TGTGCCAGCAGTTCCCCCTCTATGACAGGGGAACTAAAGGGCTCCTACGAGCAGTACTTC.

This clonotype has ten or more counts. The chain recombines TRBV7-2 with TRBJ2-1; 10 bases match TRBD2. Per the germline V gene, CDR1 is SGHTA and CDR2 is FQGNSA. This CDR3 has 18 residues. The ends lost 2 bases at V and 3 bases at J; junction bases unmatched: 10. CDR3: CASSLKPLLAGVYNEQFF. The CDR3 DNA reads TGTGCCAGCAGCTTAAAACCACTTCTAGCGGGGGTCTACAATGAGCAGTTCTTC.

This clonotype was observed at least ten times. The rearrangement uses TRBV6-5 and TRBJ1-1, with D possibly TRBD1 on 5 matching bases. This CDR3 spans 14 amino acids. In germline, CDR1 is MNHEY, CDR2 SVGAGI. The V gene lost 4 bases and the J gene lost 3 bases, with 12 bases spanning the gap. The CDR3 region is CASSFSGGDTEAFF. Here the CDR3 DNA reads TGTGCCAGCAGTTTCTCGGGGGGGGACACTGAAGCTTTCTTT.

The chain uses TRBV27 and TRBJ2-2; 7 bases line up with TRBD2. CDR3 size: 14 residues. Germline CDR1 is MNHEY and CDR2 is SMNVEV (reference sequence). The junction had 5 bases not matched to a gene; V was cut back by 5 bases and J by 5 bases. CDR3 sequence reads: CASSPWGGTGELFF. The CDR3 coding sequence is TGTGCCAGCAGTCCCTGGGGGGGGACCGGGGAGCTGTTTTTT.

The chain combines TRBV11-2 with TRBJ1-3; 8 bases agree with TRBD1. Germline-derived CDR1 and CDR2 are SGHAT and FQNNGV. The CDR3 sequence is 16 residues long. Trimming at V came to 5 bases and at J to 2 bases, leaving 8 bases not matched to a gene. The CDR3 region has the DNA TGTGCCAGCAGCCCACGCAGGGGGCCCACTGGAAACACCATATATTTT. This sequence encodes CASSPRRGPTGNTIYF.